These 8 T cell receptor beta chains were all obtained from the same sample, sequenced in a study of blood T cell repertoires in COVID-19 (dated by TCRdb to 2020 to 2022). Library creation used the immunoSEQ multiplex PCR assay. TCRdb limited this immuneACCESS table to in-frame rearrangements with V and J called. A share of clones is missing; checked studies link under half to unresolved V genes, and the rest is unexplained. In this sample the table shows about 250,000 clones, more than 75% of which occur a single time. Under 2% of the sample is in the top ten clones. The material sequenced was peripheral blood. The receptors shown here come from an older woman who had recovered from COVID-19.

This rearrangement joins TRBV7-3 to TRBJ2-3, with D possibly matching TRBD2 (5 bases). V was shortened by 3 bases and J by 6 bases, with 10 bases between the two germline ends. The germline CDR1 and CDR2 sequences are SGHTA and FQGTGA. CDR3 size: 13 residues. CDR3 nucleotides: TGTGCCAGCAGCTTGCTTCGCGGGGATACGCAGTATTTT. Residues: CASSLLRGDTQYF.

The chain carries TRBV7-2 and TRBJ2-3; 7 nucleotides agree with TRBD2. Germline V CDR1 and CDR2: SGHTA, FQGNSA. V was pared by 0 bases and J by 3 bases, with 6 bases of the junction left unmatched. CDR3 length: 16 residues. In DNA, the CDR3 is TGTGCCAGCAGCTTAGCGGGGGGGTATACTACAGATACGCAGTATTTT. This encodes CASSLAGGYTTDTQYF.

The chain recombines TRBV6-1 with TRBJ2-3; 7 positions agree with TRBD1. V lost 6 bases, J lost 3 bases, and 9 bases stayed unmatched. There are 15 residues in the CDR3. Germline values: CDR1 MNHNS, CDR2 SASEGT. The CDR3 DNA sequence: TGTGCCAGCAGCTTACAGGGGTGGGGGACAGATACGCAGTATTTT. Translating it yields CASSLQGWGTDTQYF.

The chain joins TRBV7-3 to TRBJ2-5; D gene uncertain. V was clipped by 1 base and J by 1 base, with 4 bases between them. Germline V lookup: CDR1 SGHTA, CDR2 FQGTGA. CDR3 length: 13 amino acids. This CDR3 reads CASSLNIQETQYF. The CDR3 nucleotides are TGTGCCAGCAGCTTAAATATCCAAGAGACCCAGTACTTC.

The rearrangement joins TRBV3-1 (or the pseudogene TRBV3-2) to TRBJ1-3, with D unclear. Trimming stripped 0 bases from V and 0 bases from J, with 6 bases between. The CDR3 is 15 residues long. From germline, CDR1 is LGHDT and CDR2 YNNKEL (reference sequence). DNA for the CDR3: TGTGCCAGCAGCCAAGATTCCAGCTCTGGAAACACCATATATTTT. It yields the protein CASSQDSSSGNTIYF.

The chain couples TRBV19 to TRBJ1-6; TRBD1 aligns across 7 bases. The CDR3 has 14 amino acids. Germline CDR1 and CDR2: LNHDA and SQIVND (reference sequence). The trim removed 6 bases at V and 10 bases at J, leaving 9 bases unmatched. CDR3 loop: CASRITGVLSPLHF. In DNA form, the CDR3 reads TGTGCCAGTAGGATAACAGGGGTACTCTCACCCCTCCACTTT. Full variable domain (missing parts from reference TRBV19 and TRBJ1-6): DGGITQSPKYLFRKEGQNVTLSCEQNLNHDAMYWYRQDPGQGLRLIYYSQIVNDFQKGDIAEGYSVSREKKESFPLTVTSAQKNPTAFYLCASRITGVLSPLHFGNGTRLTVT.

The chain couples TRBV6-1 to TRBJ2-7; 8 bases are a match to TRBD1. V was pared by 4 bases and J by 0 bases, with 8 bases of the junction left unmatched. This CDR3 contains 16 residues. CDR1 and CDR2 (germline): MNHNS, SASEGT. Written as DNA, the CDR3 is TGTGCCAGCAGTGTCCCAGGGGGCCCAACCTCCTACGAGCAGTACTTC. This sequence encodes CASSVPGGPTSYEQYF.

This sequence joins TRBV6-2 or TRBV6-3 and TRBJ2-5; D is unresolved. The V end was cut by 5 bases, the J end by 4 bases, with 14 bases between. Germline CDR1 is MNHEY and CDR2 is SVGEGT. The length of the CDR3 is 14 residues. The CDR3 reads CASSNTGFPETQYF. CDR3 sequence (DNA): TGTGCCAGCAGTAATACCGGGTTTCCAGAGACCCAGTACTTC.